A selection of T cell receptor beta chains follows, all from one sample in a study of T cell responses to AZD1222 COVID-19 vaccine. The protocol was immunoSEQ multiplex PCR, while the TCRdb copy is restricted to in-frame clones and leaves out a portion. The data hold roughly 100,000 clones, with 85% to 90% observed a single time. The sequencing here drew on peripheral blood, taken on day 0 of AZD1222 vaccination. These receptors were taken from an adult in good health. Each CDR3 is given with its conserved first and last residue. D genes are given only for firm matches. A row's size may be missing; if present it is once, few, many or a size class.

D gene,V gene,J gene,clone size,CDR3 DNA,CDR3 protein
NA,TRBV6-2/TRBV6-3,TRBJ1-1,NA,TGTGCCAGCAGTAGGGGAGGGGGAACTGAAGCTTTCTTT,CASSRGGGTEAFF
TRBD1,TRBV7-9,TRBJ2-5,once,TGTGCCAGCAGCGGTAACCGGGGACAGGGGGAGACCCAGTACTTC,CASSGNRGQGETQYF
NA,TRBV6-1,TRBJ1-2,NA,TGTGCCAGCAGTGATCGACAGCCTAACTATGGCTACACCTTC,CASSDRQPNYGYTF
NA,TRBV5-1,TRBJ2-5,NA,TGCGCCAGCAGCTCCTTGTACCAAGAGACCCAGTACTTC,CASSSLYQETQYF
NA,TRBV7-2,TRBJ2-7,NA,TGTGCCAGTAGAGACAGCTCCTACGAGCAGTACTTC,CASRDSSYEQYF
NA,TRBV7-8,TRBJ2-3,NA,TGTGCCAGCAGCTTCGACAGGAGGGATACAGATACGCAGTATTTT,CASSFDRRDTDTQYF
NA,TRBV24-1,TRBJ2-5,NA,TGTGCCACCAGTGACGAGACAGCCAACTCGCTAGAGACCCAGTACTTC,CATSDETANSLETQYF
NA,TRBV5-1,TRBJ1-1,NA,TGCGCCAGCAGCAACCCACAGGGGAACACTGAAGCTTTCTTT,CASSNPQGNTEAFF
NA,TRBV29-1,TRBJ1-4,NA,TGCAGCGCGTCAACCGGGTTTGGGCAGAAAAAACTGTTTTTT,CSASTGFGQKKLFF
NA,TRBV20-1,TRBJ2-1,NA,TGCAGTGCTAGAGGGCCGGTTGAGCAGTTCTTC,CSARGPVEQFF
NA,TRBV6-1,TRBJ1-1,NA,TGTGCCAGCAGTGCAGACGCCTATGGATCGGTGAACACTGAAGCTTTCTTT,CASSADAYGSVNTEAFF
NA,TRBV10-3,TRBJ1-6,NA,TGTGCCATCAGTGAGGCGAATTCACCCCTCCACTTT,CAISEANSPLHF
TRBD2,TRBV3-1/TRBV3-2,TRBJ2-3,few,TGTGCCAGCAGCCAAACTAGCGGGGGGACAGATACGCAGTATTTT,CASSQTSGGTDTQYF
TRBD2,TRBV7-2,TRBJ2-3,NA,TGTGCCAGCAGCTTATGGGGTGCGGGGGGGCGTGATACGCAGTATTTT,CASSLWGAGGRDTQYF
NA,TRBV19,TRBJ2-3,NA,TGTGCCAGTACCACCTCGTTGGCTAGCGCAGATACGCAGTATTTT,CASTTSLASADTQYF
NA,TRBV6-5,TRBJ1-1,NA,TGTGCCAGCAGTTACCCACCCTACTTGGGCACTGAAGCTTTCTTT,CASSYPPYLGTEAFF
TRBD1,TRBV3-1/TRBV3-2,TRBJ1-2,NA,TGTGCCAGCAGCCAACGGGACAGCGGCTACACCTTC,CASSQRDSGYTF
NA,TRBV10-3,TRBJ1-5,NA,TGTGCCATCAGTGAGTCGGGGGTTAATCAGCCCCAGCATTTT,CAISESGVNQPQHF
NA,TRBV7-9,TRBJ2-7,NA,TGTGCCAGCAGCTTAGTACGGTCTATAGGAGAGCAGTACTTC,CASSLVRSIGEQYF
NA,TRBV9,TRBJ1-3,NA,TGTGCCAGCAGCGTAAGTGACAGAAGAGACACCATATATTTT,CASSVSDRRDTIYF
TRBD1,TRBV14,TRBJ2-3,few,TGTGCCAGCAGCCCGACAGGGGGCCTTACAGATACGCAGTATTTT,CASSPTGGLTDTQYF
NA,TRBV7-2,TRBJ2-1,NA,TGTGCCAGCAGCACAGGTTACGCGAGTGAGCAGTTCTTC,CASSTGYASEQFF
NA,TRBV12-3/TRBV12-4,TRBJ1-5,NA,TGTGCCAGCAGGAGACAGGTGAATCAGCCCCAGCATTTT,CASRRQVNQPQHF
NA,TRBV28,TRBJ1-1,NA,TGTGCCAGCAGCCTCGGGGGATTCACTGAAGCTTTCTTT,CASSLGGFTEAFF
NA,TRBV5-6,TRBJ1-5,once,TGTGCCAGCAGCGCCCAGACAGGTTTCGGCTATGGCAATCAGCCCCAGCATTTT,CASSAQTGFGYGNQPQHF
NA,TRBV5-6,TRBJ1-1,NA,TGTGCCAGCAGCTTGGGCCCGATGAACACTGAAGCTTTCTTT,CASSLGPMNTEAFF
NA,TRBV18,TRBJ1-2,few,TGTGCCAGCTCACCAGGGGGCTCCTGGGGCTATGGCTACACCTTC,CASSPGGSWGYGYTF
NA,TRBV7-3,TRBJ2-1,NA,TGTGCCAGCAGTACACGGGTCTACAATGAGCAGTTCTTC,CASSTRVYNEQFF
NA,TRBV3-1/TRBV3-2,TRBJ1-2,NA,TGTGCCAGCAGCCCGGGACGGATCGATGGCTACACCTTC,CASSPGRIDGYTF
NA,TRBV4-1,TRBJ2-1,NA,TGCGCCAGCAGCCAAGCGGGGTATACGGGGGGCAATTCGAATGAGCAGTTCTTC,CASSQAGYTGGNSNEQFF
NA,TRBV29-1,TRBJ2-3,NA,TGCAGCGTTTGGAGTGGGATTACGCAGTATTTT,CSVWSGITQYF
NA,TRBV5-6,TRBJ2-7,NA,TGTGCCAGCAGCTTCCGTCGAGGTCTCTCCTACGAGCAGTACTTC,CASSFRRGLSYEQYF
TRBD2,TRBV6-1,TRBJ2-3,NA,TGTGCCAGCAGTGAAATATGGGCTAGCGGGGTTAGCACAGATACGCAGTATTTT,CASSEIWASGVSTDTQYF
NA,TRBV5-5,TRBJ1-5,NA,TGTGCCAGCAGCCCTGGTGGGGATCATAGCAATCAGCCCCAGCATTTT,CASSPGGDHSNQPQHF
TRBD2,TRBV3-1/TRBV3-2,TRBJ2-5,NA,TGTGCCAGCAGCCTCGGCCTAGCGGGGGTTGAGACCCAGTACTTC,CASSLGLAGVETQYF
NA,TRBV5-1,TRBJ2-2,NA,TGCGCCACCTCGGACGCCGGGGAGCTGTTTTTT,CATSDAGELFF
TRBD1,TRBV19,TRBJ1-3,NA,TGTGCCAGTAGTGAGAGGGGGCTTGGTTCTGGAAACACCATATATTTT,CASSERGLGSGNTIYF
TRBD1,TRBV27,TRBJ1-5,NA,TGTGCCAGCAGTTTAAACAGGGGTAGCAATCAGCCCCAGCATTTT,CASSLNRGSNQPQHF
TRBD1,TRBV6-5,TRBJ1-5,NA,TGTGCCAGCAGACTCCGGGACAGGGGATCGGAGCCCCAGCATTTT,CASRLRDRGSEPQHF
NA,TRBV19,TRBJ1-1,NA,TGTGCCAGTAGCGACCAATTGAACACTGAAGCTTTCTTT,CASSDQLNTEAFF